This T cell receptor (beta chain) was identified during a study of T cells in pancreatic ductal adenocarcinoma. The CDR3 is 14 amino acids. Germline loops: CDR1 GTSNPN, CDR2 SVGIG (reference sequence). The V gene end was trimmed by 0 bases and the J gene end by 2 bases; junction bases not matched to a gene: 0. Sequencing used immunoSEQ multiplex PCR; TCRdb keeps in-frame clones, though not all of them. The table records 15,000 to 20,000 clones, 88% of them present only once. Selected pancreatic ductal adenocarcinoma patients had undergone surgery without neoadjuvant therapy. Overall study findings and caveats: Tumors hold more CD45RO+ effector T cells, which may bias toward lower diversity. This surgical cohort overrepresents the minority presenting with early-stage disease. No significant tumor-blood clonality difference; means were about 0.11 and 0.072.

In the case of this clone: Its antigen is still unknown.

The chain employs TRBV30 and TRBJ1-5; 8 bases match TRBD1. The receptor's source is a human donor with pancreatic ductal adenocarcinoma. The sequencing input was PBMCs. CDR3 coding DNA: TGTGCCTGGAGTGTACAGGGGGGCAATCAGCCCCAGCATTTT. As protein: CAWSVQGGNQPQHF.